This T cell receptor beta chain was profiled in a study of blood T cell repertoires in COVID-19. Turning to the study itself: Acute-phase and convalescent COVID-19 samples originated in the United States, Italy and Spain. Nucleic acid was either cDNA or gDNA, and it came from T cells, B-cell-depleted T cells, or PBMCs.

As handled by the study authors: Amplification with reference gene primers provided the estimates of nucleated cell counts. Produced via immunoSEQ multiplex PCR; TCRdb's table is partial and in-frame only. Clone size and V and J calls were adopted from that table, with D and trimming inferred from the DNA. The table includes around 200,000 clones, roughly 89% detected once. The germline CDR1 and CDR2 sequences are SGHKS and YYEKEE (reference sequence). Trimming pared 2 bases from V and 0 bases from J, leaving 9 bases between. The CDR3 loop spans 15 amino acids. Sequenced input: peripheral blood. The clonotype comes from a woman aged 18-30 years who had recovered from COVID-19. The chain combines TRBV5-5 with TRBJ2-4; D gene ambiguous. The CDR3 spells CASSFNMVAKNIQYF. Written as DNA, the CDR3 is TGTGCCAGCAGCTTCAACATGGTAGCCAAAAACATTCAGTACTTC.